The clone carrying this T cell receptor (beta chain) turned up a few times. The target antigen is unknown. This CDR3 comprises 15 residues. The V and J ends lost 0 bases and 1 base respectively, with 9 bases between them. Germline CDR1 MNHEY, CDR2 SMNVEV (reference sequence). TCRdb re-derived calls from the 5' RACE reads in MiXCR, one entry per CDR3 protein. The sample consists of 1.5 million to 2 million distinct CDR3 sequences, around 29% of them appearing once. This sample is part of a study of identical twins. Overall study findings and caveats: Weaker excess twin sharing was observed in beta out-of-frame sequences.

The V gene is TRBV27, the J gene TRBJ1-1; D gene ambiguous. What was sequenced was cord blood. The source of this sequence is a newborn girl in good health. CDR3 sequence reads: CASSLSGRSNTEAFF. CDR3 coding DNA: TGTGCCAGCAGTTTATCGGGGAGGTCGAACACTGAAGCTTTCTTT.